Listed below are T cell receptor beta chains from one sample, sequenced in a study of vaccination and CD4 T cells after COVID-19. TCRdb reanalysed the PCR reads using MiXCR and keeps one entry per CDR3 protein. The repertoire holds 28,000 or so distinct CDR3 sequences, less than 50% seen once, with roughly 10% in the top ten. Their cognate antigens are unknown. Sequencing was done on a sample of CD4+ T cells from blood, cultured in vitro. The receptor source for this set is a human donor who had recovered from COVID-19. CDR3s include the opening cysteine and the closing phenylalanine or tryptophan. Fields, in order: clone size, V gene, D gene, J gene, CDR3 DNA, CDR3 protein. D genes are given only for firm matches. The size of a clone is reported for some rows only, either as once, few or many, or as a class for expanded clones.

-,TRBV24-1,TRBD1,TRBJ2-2,TGTGCCACCAGTGGACAGGGGTCCCCCGGGGAGCTGTTTTTT,CATSGQGSPGELFF
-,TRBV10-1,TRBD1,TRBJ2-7,TGCGCCAGCAGTGAAGGGACAGGGCATATCGAGCAGTACTTC,CASSEGTGHIEQYF
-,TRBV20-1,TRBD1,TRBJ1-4,TGCAGTGCTAGCGGGACAGGGCATGAAAAACCGTTTTTT,CSASGTGHEKPFF
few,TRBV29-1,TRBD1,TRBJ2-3,TGCAGCGTCTCCGGGACAGGGACAGATACGCAGTATTTT,CSVSGTGTDTQYF
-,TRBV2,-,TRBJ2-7,TGTGCCAGCAGCTGGGACACCTTAACCTACGAGCAGTACTTC,CASSWDTLTYEQYF
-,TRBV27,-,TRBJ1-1,TGTGCCAGCAGTCCCCAGAGGGGGAGAGCGAACACTGAAGCTTTCTTT,CASSPQRGRANTEAFF
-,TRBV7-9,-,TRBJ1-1,TGTGCCAGCAGCTTAGTCGCTGAAGCTTTCTTT,CASSLVAEAFF
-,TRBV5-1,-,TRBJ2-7,TGCGCCAGCAGCTCGGCAGGGGCTCGGTACGGAGAGCAGTACTTC,CASSSAGARYGEQYF
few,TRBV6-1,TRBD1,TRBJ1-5,TGTGCCAGCAGGCAACAGGGGAATAGCAATCAGCCCCAGCATTTT,CASRQQGNSNQPQHF
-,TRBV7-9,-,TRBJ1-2,TGTGCCAGCAGCTTGGGGGGGGTACCCTATGGCTACACCTTC,CASSLGGVPYGYTF
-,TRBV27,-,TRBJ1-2,TGTGCCGGGGCGTCGGTTCGTCCAGCAGCTAACTATGGCTACACCTTC,CAGASVRPAANYGYTF
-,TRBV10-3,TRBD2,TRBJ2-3,TGTGCCATCAGTGATCATAGCGGGGGCAGGAGAGATACGCAGTATTTT,CAISDHSGGRRDTQYF
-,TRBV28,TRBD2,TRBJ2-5,TGTGCCAGCAGTTTAGGGACTAGAAGAGAGACCCAGTACTTC,CASSLGTRRETQYF
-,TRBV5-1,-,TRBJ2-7,TGCGCCAGCAGCTTGGTTGGAGGCTTCGCCTACGAGCAGTACTTC,CASSLVGGFAYEQYF
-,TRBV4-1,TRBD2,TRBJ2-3,TGCGCCAGCAGCCAAGGTCCTAGCGGGGGGGCCACAGATACGCAGTATTTT,CASSQGPSGGATDTQYF
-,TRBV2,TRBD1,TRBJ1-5,TGTGCCAGCGGGGGGGTAGGGGGCCATCAGCCCCAGCATTTT,CASGGVGGHQPQHF
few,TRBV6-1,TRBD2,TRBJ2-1,TGTGCCAGCAGAAGACCTAGCGGGGGTTACAATGAGCAGTTCTTC,CASRRPSGGYNEQFF
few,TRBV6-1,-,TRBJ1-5,TGTGCCAGCAGTAGGGATCAACGTAGCAATCAGCCCCAGCATTTT,CASSRDQRSNQPQHF
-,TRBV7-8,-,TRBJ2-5,TGTGCCAGCTCGGAGGGCAGCGGCCTTACGGGGGAGACCCAGTACTTC,CASSEGSGLTGETQYF
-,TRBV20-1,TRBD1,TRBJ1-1,TGCAGTGCTAGTTCAGGGGGAAACACTGAAGCTTTCTTT,CSASSGGNTEAFF
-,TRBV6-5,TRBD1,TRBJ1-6,TGTGCCAGCAGTTTCAACCCTTGGGACAGGGCCAAACTGGGTTCATCCCTCCACTTT,CASSFNPWDRAKLGSSLHF